This record looks at one TCR beta chain sequence and its context. This receptor's antigen is unknown. No clone much larger than this one lies a single base away; base qualities are absent. The data stem from a study of cytomegalovirus exposure and HLA in healthy donors (dated by TCRdb to 2015 to 2018). About the investigation overall: In an earlier analysis of roughly 500 of the donors, 250 to 350 Gb of sequence data and some 100 million unique TCR beta sequences from 150 million to 200 million T cells were reported. An early release that covered more than 550 HLA-typed donors contained about 300 gigabases of sequencing data and 85 million to 100 million unique TCR sequences. The genetic ancestry cluster associated with self-reported Caucasian donors included 80% to 90% of the approximately 430 genotyped donors. The study aimed to test whether signatures of past pathogen exposure could be identified by cataloging public T cell receptors. The study used immunosequencing to profile the T cell repertoires of approximately 650 subjects and linked those repertoires to cytomegalovirus serostatus. In addition to the first cohort of hundreds of subjects, a separate validation cohort of 130 or so different subjects was used. The study combined high-throughput TCR immunosequencing, statistical association of individual TCRs with disease status, and machine learning to predict cytomegalovirus infection status. A later analysis re-examined previously published TCR beta repertoires from over 500 donors and added high-resolution HLA genotyping to investigate patterns of TCR occurrence. Rather than using new phenotypic data, the later analysis identified candidate immune exposures from TCR beta sequences and from how often those sequences occurred across donors. To decide whether each TCR beta V gene segment behaved as functional or pseudogenic, an earlier analysis of 587 of the donors relied on high-throughput TCR beta sequencing. Donor age, sex, ethnicity and CMV serostatus were compiled alongside the repertoire data. A later genetic analysis used genome-wide SNP genotypes for about three fifths of the 666 donors, treating that subset as a discovery cohort. Every repertoire in the discovery cohort had been generated on one and the same sequencing platform. HLA typing included class I and class II loci at four-digit resolution. Typing coverage differed by locus: A, B, C, DRB1 and DQB1 were typed in about 629-640 donors, DQA1 in about 510, DPA1 in 600 to 610, and DPB1 in roughly 450. A handful of DR-DQ haplotypes were handled as single units for association and clustering because linkage in the cohort was strong. On average, roughly 240,000 unique TCR beta nucleotide sequences were sequenced per donor among roughly 430 genotyped donors of the cohort, with about 17% of those sequences being non-productive. Study-wide conclusions, independent of this receptor: A later genetic analysis associated a missense DCLRE1C variant with V-gene and J-gene trimming of TCR beta chains, and an independent cohort replicated the association. Compared with the roughly 670-donor mean, donors in an Asian-associated ancestry cluster had fewer N-insertions in productive TCRs, according to a later genetic analysis. A later analysis associated about 18,000 TCR beta sequences with specific HLA alleles at a false discovery rate of 0.05. Correlated functional status among segregating V segments might be attributable to linkage disequilibrium, but an unknown experimental factor could not be ruled out. A cluster of highly shared sequence variants was judged likely to be a technical artifact of the sequencing pipeline. A total of some 180 TCR beta chains were listed by the study as associated with cytomegalovirus. Compared with equally common non-associated chains, HLA-associated TCR beta chains in a later analysis were more clonally expanded and had lower generation probabilities. Because HLA typing was missing for some donors at each locus, association tests included only the typed subset. An earlier analysis of approximately 540 of the donors showed that most TCR beta V segments appeared in productive rearrangements either about 90% or about 30% of the time, which broadly matched IMGT annotations. The earlier analysis of 587 of the donors excluded some 15 rarely observed V segments, including chromosome 9 orphons, because counts were too low. In a later analysis, the rate of TCR association differed among HLA loci, with DRB1 alleles having the most associated TCRs and HLA-C alleles having the fewest. A further reported finding was that TCR beta sequences accurately predicted the HLA-A and HLA-B alleles for most subjects in the first cohort. The classifier was reported to diagnose cytomegalovirus status with high specificity and sensitivity in both the original cohort and the validation cohort. It was suggested by the authors that the approach could potentially be generalized to other disease states and immunological phenotypes. In a later analysis, most CMV-associated TCR beta chains were found to appear HLA-restricted, with HLA associations seemingly driven largely by CMV exposure. A later analysis reported that several top co-occurrence clusters appeared linked to parvovirus B19, influenza, CMV and Epstein-Barr virus. Across donors, most TCR sequences were observed very rarely, whereas some public TCRs were present in many individuals. In vitro tests confirmed that a few of the cytomegalovirus-associated TCR beta chains recognize cytomegalovirus antigens. Immune exposure information for the cohort was limited to CMV serostatus. When HLA alleles, especially DR and DQ, strongly co-occurred, TCR associations were difficult to assign to individual alleles. Some IMGT-functional V segments, including TRBV6-2 and TRBV6-3, could not be distinguished by the 87-base-pair reads and were therefore excluded. In this cohort, only TCR beta chains were sequenced, and detectable features were limited by the absence of alpha or paired-chain data. The presence/absence analyses assumed that sequencing depth was roughly uniform across donors, and that assumption may not be true.

V lost 4 bases and J lost 4 bases, and the count of bases not matched to a germline gene is 7. As encoded in the germline V gene, CDR1 is MGHRA while CDR2 is YSYEKL. The CDR3, from cysteine to phenylalanine, totals 15 residues. The CDR3 DNA has 45 bases and is translated from base 1. Receptors were amplified or captured by the immunoSEQ multiplex PCR assay. For the multiplex PCR, a mixture combining 60 forward primers for TCR Vbeta segments and 13 reverse primers for TCR Jbeta segments was used. A multiplex PCR assay on genomic DNA amplified the CDR3 region of rearranged TCR beta genes. Amplified TCR beta libraries were sequenced as 87-base-pair reads on the Illumina HiSeq System. The authors' analysis ran thus. A later analysis tallied around 80 million unique TCR beta chains across the 550 to 850 repertoires, and about 12 million of those chains were shared by two or more donors. Raw reads were error-corrected and collapsed into unique sequences by a nearest-neighbor algorithm in which closely related sequences were merged to remove PCR and sequencing errors. To assign V, D and J gene segments, CDR3 sequences were aligned to IMGT reference sequences. For a sequence to be retained, a match of at least six nucleotides was required to both a V gene segment and a J gene segment. A rearrangement counted as productive if the CDR3 had no stop codons and remained in frame with V and J, and every other rearrangement counted as non-productive. CDR3 was defined according to IMGT convention as the region running from the second conserved V-encoded cysteine to the conserved J-encoded phenylalanine. The earlier analysis of some 550 of the donors excluded any sequence lacking an unambiguous match to a single V gene segment. In an earlier analysis of some 590 of the donors, a V segment was called functional when productive rearrangements were above 56.7%, and segregating when the standard deviation between donors exceeded 5%. A statistical classification framework was built to diagnose cytomegalovirus status from the catalog of TCR beta chain sequences. A later analysis assigned V and J genes by comparing TCR nucleotide sequences with IMGT/GENE-DB human TR gene sequences. The TCRdist pipeline was used in a later analysis to assign CDR3 sequences and most-parsimonious VDJ recombination scenarios. In a later analysis, every TCR beta chain was defined by the combination of its CDR3 amino acid sequence and its V-gene family, and reads without a unique V-gene family were dropped. As a way to deal with suspected cross-contamination and a sequencing artifact, a later analysis dropped nearly 600 nucleotide sequences that were highly shared and had low generation probability. In a later analysis, a clonal expansion index for each public chain was calculated from normalized within-repertoire ranks of inferred template counts. In a later analysis, generation probabilities were computed using a VDJ recombination model fitted to out-of-frame rearrangements, and the results were checked against IGoR. Hypergeometric tests were used in a later analysis to score TCR-TCR, TCR-HLA and TCR-CMV co-occurrence, with a repertoire-size bias correction applied to the TCR pairs. To estimate false discovery rates, a later analysis permuted the HLA or CMV assignments 20 times. In a later analysis, co-occurring TCRs were grouped using DBSCAN, with TCRdist sequence similarity added in when clustering inside HLA-allele-positive subsets. Repertoires with fewer than 30,000 or more than 120,000 public chains were left out of co-occurrence clustering, as were about 5 repertoires with anomalous nucleotide sharing. TCRdb holds this immuneACCESS table with in-frame rearrangements only. Some clones are missing; in checked studies, unresolved V genes explain under half, and the rest has no known cause. That table gives V, J and clone size, and the DNA gave D and trimming. The sample records roughly 130,000 clones, nearly 85% of which are singletons. Approximately 1.1% of the sample goes to the ten largest clones.

The cohort consisted of fewer than 700 healthy bone marrow donors. At the time of sampling, all cohort members were nominally healthy, though unrecorded immune exposures were likely present. The donor tested CMV seronegative and was one of the 352 seronegative cohort members. A peripheral blood sample was provided by each donor, and peripheral blood mononuclear cells were used for TCR beta sequencing. Genomic DNA extraction from the blood cell samples was performed with the Qiagen DNeasy Blood Extraction Kit. What was sequenced was PBMCs. The source of this sequence is a boy between 10 and 17 years old in good health and CMV-seronegative. Recombination joined TRBV4-1 with TRBJ2-3; 8 bases in between match TRBD2. The encoded CDR3 is CASSPFGLAADTQYF. The DNA is TGCGCCAGCAGCCCTTTCGGACTAGCCGCAGATACGCAGTATTTT.